This TCR beta chain stems from a study of T cells in Graves' hyperthyroidism and ophthalmopathy. Looking at the study overall: Once the initial diagnosis was made, peripheral blood was obtained before any treatment.

V was shortened by 0 bases and J by 5 bases, with 9 bases between the two germline ends. The CDR3 is 13 residues long. Germline V CDR1 and CDR2: SGHNT, YYREEE (reference sequence). RNA transcripts served as the template for amplifying TCR beta CDR3 regions. A first-round RT-PCR of the TCR CDR3 used the HTBI primer set. MiXCR was run by TCRdb on the multiplex PCR reads, yielding one entry per CDR3 protein. The sample shows under 350,000 distinct CDR3 sequences, over 15% of them seen only once. Fresh 10 ml peripheral blood yielded PBMCs. This clonotype was seen only a few times. This receptor was obtained from a woman aged 55-70 years with Graves' ophthalmopathy. Input material: blood. The chain joins TRBV5-4 to TRBJ2-7, with D perhaps matching TRBD1 (6 bases). CDR3 in DNA: TGTGCCAGCAGCTTGGACAGGGCCCACGAGCAGTACTTC. It encodes CASSLDRAHEQYF.